The 27 T cell receptor beta chains given below trace back to one sample, sequenced in a study of tumor-infiltrating lymphocytes in primary liver carcinoma. Alongside blood RNA obtained from unsorted whole blood, germline DNA was also extracted. With a constant-region primer, TCR beta cDNA was made from 500 ng of total RNA. Slightly modified ARM-PCR served as the procedure for the TCR beta libraries. These libraries came from three rounds of nested multiplex PCR. It was with TRBV1-TRBV30 forward primers and a C-beta reverse primer that the first two PCR rounds were run, at roughly 10 cycles each. TCRdb re-called the multiplex PCR reads with MiXCR, one entry per CDR3 protein. In the table there are almost 200,000 distinct CDR3 sequences, about 61% of which are singletons. The source material was peripheral blood. Receptors originate from an older woman with primary liver carcinoma and hepatitis B virus infection.

A word on this clonotype: This sequence may be a read error, since a much larger clone differs from it by one base. The rearrangement links TRBV10-1 to TRBJ2-2; D remains unclear. The germline V gene has CDR1 WNHNN and CDR2 SYGVQD (reference sequence). The CDR3 has 14 amino acids. CDR3 amino acids: CTSKSETNTGELFF. CDR3 coding DNA: TGCACCAGCAAGAGCGAAACGAACACCGGGGAGCTGTTTTTT.

Notes on this clonotype: At one boundary the junction diverges from the germline segment, which might be a read error. V is TRBV5-5 and J is TRBJ1-2; the match to TRBD1 covers 9 bases. This CDR3 comprises 15 residues. Per the germline V gene, CDR1 is SGHKS and CDR2 is YYEKEE (reference sequence). CDR3 DNA: TGTGCCGGCAGTTGGGACAGGGACGGGGACTATGGCTACATCTTC. It yields the protein CAGSWDRDGDYGYIF.

Worth noting for this clonotype: This sequence may be a read error, since a much larger clone differs from it by one base. The chain is built from TRBV6-5 and TRBJ1-1; the D is unclear. Germline V gene data show CDR1 as MNHEY and CDR2 as SVGAGI. CDR3 length: 13 residues. The CDR3 DNA reads as TGTGCCAGCAGTTTCTCGGTTGTGACTGAAACTTTCTTT. Its protein product is CASSFSVVTETFF.

The chain combines TRBV28 with TRBJ2-3, with TRBD2 identical over 8 bases. The CDR3 has 15 amino acids. The V gene end was trimmed by 7 bases and the J gene end by 2 bases; junction bases not matched to a gene: 8. Germline lookup yields CDR1 MDHEN and CDR2 SYDVKM. In nucleotides, the CDR3 is TGTGCCAGCACCCCGGGAGGGGCTTTCACAGATACGCAGTATTTT. It translates to CASTPGGAFTDTQYF. Variable domain in full (rest from reference TRBV28 and TRBJ2-3): DVKVTQSSRYLVKRTGEKVFLECVQDMDHENMFWYRQDPGLGLRLIYFSYDVKMKEKGDIPEGYSVSREKKERFSLILESASTNQTSMYLCASTPGGAFTDTQYFGPGTRLTVL.

Of note for this clonotype: This is likely a read error, given that the CDR3 carries no conserved phenylalanine or tryptophan at its end. The chain has TRBV14 and TRBJ2-7; D might be TRBD2 (6 bases). The CDR3 has 14 residues. The V gene lost 3 bases and the J gene lost 2 bases, with 11 bases spanning the gap. Germline V gene data show CDR1 as SGHDN and CDR2 as FVKESK. CDR3 nucleotides: TGTGCCAGCAGCCACGGGACTGTGCCCTACGAGCAGTACATC. This codes for CASSHGTVPYEQYI.

This clonotype was counted at least ten times. The chain recombines TRBV7-9 with TRBJ2-2; D unresolved. CDR1 and CDR2 (germline): SEHNR, FQNEAQ (reference sequence). The V gene lost 7 bases and the J gene lost 0 bases, with 12 bases spanning the gap. CDR3 length equals 15 residues. The CDR3 DNA is TGTGCCAGCAAATTCGGACGAACGAACACCGGGGAGCTGTTTTTT. Translated: CASKFGRTNTGELFF.

As for this clonotype: At one end the junction does not follow the germline gene, possibly because of a read error. The V and J genes are TRBV6-5 and TRBJ2-3; TRBD1 might be the D (6 bases). Per the germline V gene, CDR1 is MNHEY and CDR2 is SVGAGI. CDR3 length: 13 amino acids. DNA for the CDR3: TGTGCTAGCAGTCACTCGGGTCGGGACACGCGGTATTTT. Translated, it gives CASSHSGRDTRYF.

This clonotype occurred many times. This chain links TRBV28 with TRBJ2-1; D is unresolved. This CDR3 is 16 amino acids long. The germline V gene encodes CDR1 MDHEN and CDR2 SYDVKM. V lost 7 bases to trimming and J lost 5 bases, with 21 bases between them. As DNA, the CDR3 is TGTGCCAGCATGCTGGCTAGTCGGGTTCGGGACAATGAGCAGTTCTTC. This sequence encodes CASMLASRVRDNEQFF.

The chain has TRBV4-1 and TRBJ2-3, with 7 bases that match TRBD2. The CDR3 loop spans 15 amino acids. The trim removed 4 bases at V and 6 bases at J, leaving 10 bases unmatched. Germline V CDR1 and CDR2: MGHRA, YSYEKL. The CDR3 DNA is TGCGCCAGCAGCCGTCCTAGCGGAACCACGGATACGCAGTATTTT. This codes for CASSRPSGTTDTQYF.

On this clonotype: A junction boundary mismatches the germline segment, possibly from a read error. The V and J genes are TRBV11-2 and TRBJ2-3; D perhaps matches TRBD1 (6 bases). The CDR3 spans 13 residues. Germline CDR1 is SGHAT and CDR2 is FQNNGV. The CDR3 DNA reads as TGTTCCAGCAGCTTAGGGACAACAGATACGCGGTATTTT. Protein sequence: CSSSLGTTDTRYF.

This clonotype was seen many times. The chain uses TRBV11-2 and TRBJ2-7; 10 bases agree with TRBD2. The germline V gene has CDR1 SGHAT and CDR2 FQNNGV. The CDR3 consists of 15 residues. Trimming cost V 0 bases and J 9 bases; bases outside gene matches: 8. The CDR3 DNA follows: TGTGCCAGCAGCTTAGAGAGGGGGGGACTAGCGATGCAGTACTTC. This gives the protein CASSLERGGLAMQYF.

To note about this clonotype: One end of the junction is discordant with germline, which a read error may explain. The gene calls are TRBV11-2 and TRBJ2-1; D unclear. From germline, CDR1 is SGHAT and CDR2 FQNNGV. CDR3 length: 13 amino acids. The CDR3 DNA reads as TGTGCCAGCAACTTGCCAGTTCATAATGGGCAGTTCTTT. Its protein product is CASNLPVHNGQFF.

The V gene is TRBV7-9, the J gene TRBJ1-1; D is ambiguous. This CDR3 comprises 13 residues. Germline V gene lookup returns CDR1 SEHNR and CDR2 FQNEAQ (reference sequence). V shed 6 bases and J shed 3 bases, with 11 bases lying between them. DNA of the CDR3: TGTGCCAGCAGTAGGGAGAGATACACTGAAGCTTTCTTT. Protein product: CASSRERYTEAFF.

The chain is built from TRBV5-5 and TRBJ2-3; 8 nucleotides line up with TRBD1. Trimming removed 2 bases from V and 1 base from J; junction bases left unmatched: 3. Per germline, CDR1 SGHKS and CDR2 YYEKEE (reference sequence). The CDR3 is made up of 15 amino acids. CDR3 bases: TGTGCCAGCAGCTTTTCGGGACAGGGCACAGATACGCAGTATTTT. It yields the protein CASSFSGQGTDTQYF.

Turning to this clonotype: A much larger clone lies one base from this, so it may be a read error. The V call is TRBV12-3 or TRBV12-4, the J call TRBJ2-3; D not certain. The CDR3 contains 13 residues. In DNA form, the CDR3 reads TGTGCCGGCAGTTGGCCAACCACAGATACGCAGTATTTT. It yields the protein CAGSWPTTDTQYF.

This clonotype was picked up a small number of times. This chain links TRBV6-1 with TRBJ2-1; D unresolved. The CDR3 has 12 amino acids. Germline CDR1 and CDR2: MNHNS and SASEGT. Trimming removed 2 bases at V and 6 bases at J, with 5 bases between. In DNA form, the CDR3 reads TGTGCCAGCAGTGAATTTGGCAATGAGCAGTTCTTC. It translates to CASSEFGNEQFF.

This clonotype is a singleton in its sample. The junction does not match germline at one end; this may be a read error. This sequence joins TRBV11-2 and TRBJ2-7, with 10 nucleotides matching TRBD2. Per the germline V gene, CDR1 is SGHAT and CDR2 is FQNNGV. The CDR3 loop spans 15 amino acids. CDR3 amino acids: CVGSFGASGSGEQYF. The CDR3 DNA is TGTGTCGGCAGCTTCGGGGCTAGCGGGAGTGGCGAGCAATACTTC.

Details on this clonotype: A much larger clone differs by one base, so this may be a read error. The chain is built from TRBV6-5 and TRBJ1-1, with D uncertain. The ends were cut back, 6 bases at V and 5 bases at J, with 16 bases in the middle. CDR1 MNHEY and CDR2 SVGAGI come from the germline V gene. The CDR3 has 14 amino acids. The CDR3 protein is CASRWEITKTEAFF. The CDR3 bases are TGTGCCAGCAGATGGGAAATCACTAAGACTGAAGCTTTCTTT.

A word on this clonotype: A much more abundant neighbour one base away suggests this may be a read error. The chain is built from TRBV14 and TRBJ1-2; the D is unclear. CDR1 is SGHDN and CDR2 is FVKESK in the germline V gene. This CDR3 has 14 residues. Deletions cut 0 bases from V and 8 bases from J, with 13 bases between. Here the CDR3 reads CASSQDGGRQGYTF. As DNA, the CDR3 is TGTGCCAGCAGCCAAGATGGAGGGCGCCAGGGCTACACCTTC.

Concerning this clonotype: One end of the junction does not line up with germline, which may come from a read error. The J gene is TRBJ2-1, the V gene TRBV11-2, with TRBD2 as a possible D gene (5 bases). The CDR3 sequence is 16 residues long. The germline gives CDR1 SGHAT, CDR2 FQNNGV. The CDR3 region is CASNLSRRGPGNEQFF. CDR3 coding DNA: TGTGCCAGCAACTTATCTCGTCGAGGGCCTGGCAATGAACAGTTCTTC.

With respect to this clonotype: With a much larger clone just one base away, this may be a read error. The chain has TRBV6-1 and TRBJ2-3, with D maybe TRBD2 (5 bases). CDR1 and CDR2 (germline): MNHNS, SASEGT. CDR3 size: 16 residues. Deletions cut 6 bases from V and 0 bases from J, with 16 bases between. The CDR3 protein is CASSEGRRASTDTQYF. The CDR3 nucleotides are TGTGCCAGCAGCGAGGGCCGCCGCGCAAGCACAGATACGCAGTATTTT.

This clonotype was recorded once. A read error is likely, as this CDR3 ends without the conserved phenylalanine or tryptophan. The genes are TRBV11-2 and TRBJ2-3; D is unresolved. CDR3 size: 13 residues. The germline gives CDR1 SGHAT, CDR2 FQNNGV. DNA of the CDR3: TGTACCAGCACGTCAGCATTCACAGATACGCAGTATTCT. It encodes CTSTSAFTDTQYS.

In this sample, this clonotype turned up many times. The gene calls are TRBV5-8 and TRBJ2-7, with D perhaps matching TRBD2 (5 bases). CDR3 length: 14 amino acids. The V gene's germline CDR1 is SGHTS and CDR2 YDEGEE. V lost 3 bases and J lost 2, with 12 bases in between. The CDR3 region is CASSSRTQTYEQYF. CDR3 nucleotide sequence: TGTGCCAGCAGCTCCCGGACTCAAACCTACGAGCAGTACTTC.

For this clonotype: A read error may be the cause here, since a much bigger clone is one base away. This chain joins TRBV12-3 or TRBV12-4 and TRBJ2-5, with D hard to call. The CDR3 contains 11 residues. The CDR3 is CTSSFGETQYF. Written as DNA, the CDR3 is TGTACCAGCAGTTTCGGTGAGACCCAGTACTTC.

Concerning this clonotype: Germline is not matched at one junction end, which may reflect a read error. The V call is TRBV28, the J call TRBJ2-1; a possible D gene is TRBD1 (6 bases). Germline V gene sequence: CDR1 MDHEN, CDR2 SYDVKM. The CDR3 spans 15 residues. The CDR3 region is CGSTTGIELYNEQFF. The DNA of the CDR3 is TGTGGCAGCACCACAGGGATTGAGCTCTACAATGAGCAGTTCTTC.

With respect to this clonotype: A much larger clonotype is one base distant, so this may be a read error. The chain combines TRBV28 with TRBJ1-1, with no clear D. The CDR3 is made up of 15 amino acids. With 7 bases removed from V and 3 bases from J, the gap between germline ends came to 18 bases. CDR1 is MDHEN and CDR2 is SYDVKM in the germline V gene. CDR3 loop: CASIPLRMRDTEAFF. DNA of the CDR3: TGTGCCAGCATCCCTCTTAGAATGCGAGACACTGAAGCTTTCTTT.

In the case of this clonotype: A junction end diverges from the germline sequence, so it may reflect a read error. J is TRBJ1-5 and V is TRBV29-1, with D possibly matching TRBD1 (5 bases). The CDR3 spans 14 residues. Looked up from germline, CDR1 is SQVTM and CDR2 is ANQGSEA. The CDR3 region has the DNA TGCAGCATTGAAGACAGCCAAATCAATCAGCCCCAGCGTTTT. Its protein is CSIEDSQINQPQRF.